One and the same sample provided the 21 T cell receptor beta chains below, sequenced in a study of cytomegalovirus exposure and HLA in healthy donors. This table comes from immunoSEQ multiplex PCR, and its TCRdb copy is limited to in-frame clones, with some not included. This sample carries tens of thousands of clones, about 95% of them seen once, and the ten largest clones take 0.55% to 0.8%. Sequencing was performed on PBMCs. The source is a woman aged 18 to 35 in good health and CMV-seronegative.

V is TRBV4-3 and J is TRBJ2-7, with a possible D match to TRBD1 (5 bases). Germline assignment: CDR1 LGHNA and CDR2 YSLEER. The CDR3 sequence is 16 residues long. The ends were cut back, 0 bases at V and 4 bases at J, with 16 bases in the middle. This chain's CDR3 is CASSQDYTGSIYEQYF. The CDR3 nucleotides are TGCGCCAGCAGCCAAGATTATACAGGATCCATTTACGAGCAGTACTTC.

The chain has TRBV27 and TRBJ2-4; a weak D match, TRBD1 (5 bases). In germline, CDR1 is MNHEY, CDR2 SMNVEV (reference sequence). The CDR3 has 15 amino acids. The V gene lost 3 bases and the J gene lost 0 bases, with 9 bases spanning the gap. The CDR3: CASSLSGPAKNIQYF. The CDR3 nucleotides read TGTGCCAGCAGTTTGTCAGGGCCAGCCAAAAACATTCAGTACTTC.

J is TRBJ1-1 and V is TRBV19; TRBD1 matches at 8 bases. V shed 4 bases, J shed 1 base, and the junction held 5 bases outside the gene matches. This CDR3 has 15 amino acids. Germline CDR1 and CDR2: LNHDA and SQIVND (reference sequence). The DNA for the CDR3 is TGTGCCAGTAGTACGACAGGGGCGTGGAACACTGAAGCTTTCTTT. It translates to CASSTTGAWNTEAFF.

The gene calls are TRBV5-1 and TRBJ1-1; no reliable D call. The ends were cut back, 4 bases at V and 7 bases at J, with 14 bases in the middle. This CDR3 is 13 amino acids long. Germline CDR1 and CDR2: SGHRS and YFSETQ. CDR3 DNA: TGCGCCAGCAGCGCGGATCTGAGAGGTGAAGCTTTCTTT. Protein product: CASSADLRGEAFF.

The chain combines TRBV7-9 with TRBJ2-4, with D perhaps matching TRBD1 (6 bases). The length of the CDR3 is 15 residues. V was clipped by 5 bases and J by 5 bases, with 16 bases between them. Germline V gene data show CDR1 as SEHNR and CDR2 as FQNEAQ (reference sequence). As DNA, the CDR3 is TGTGCCAGCAGCCGGACCCAGGGGCTCCAAAACATTCAGTACTTC. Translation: CASSRTQGLQNIQYF.

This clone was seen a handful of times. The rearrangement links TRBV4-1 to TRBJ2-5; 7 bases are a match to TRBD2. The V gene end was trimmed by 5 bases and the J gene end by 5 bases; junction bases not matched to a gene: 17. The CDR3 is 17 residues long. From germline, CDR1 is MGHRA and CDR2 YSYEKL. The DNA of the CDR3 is TGCGCCAGCAGCGGGAGGGTTGTCGATTTAGGCTGGGAGACCCAGTACTTC. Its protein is CASSGRVVDLGWETQYF.

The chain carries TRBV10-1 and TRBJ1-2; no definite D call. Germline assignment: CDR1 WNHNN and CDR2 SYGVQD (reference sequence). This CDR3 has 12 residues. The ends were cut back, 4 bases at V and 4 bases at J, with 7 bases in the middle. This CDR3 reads CASSGAGYGYTF. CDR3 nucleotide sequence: TGCGCCAGCAGTGGTGCAGGCTATGGCTACACCTTC.

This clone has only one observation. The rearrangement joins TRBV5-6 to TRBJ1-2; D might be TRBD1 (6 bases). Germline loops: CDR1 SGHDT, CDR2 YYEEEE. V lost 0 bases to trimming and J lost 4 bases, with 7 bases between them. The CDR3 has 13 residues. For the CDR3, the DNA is TGTGCCAGCAGCTTGGGCAGGGGCTATGGCTACACCTTC. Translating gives CASSLGRGYGYTF. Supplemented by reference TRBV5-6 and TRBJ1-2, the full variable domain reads DAGVTQSPTHLIKTRGQQVTLRCSPKSGHDTVSWYQQALGQGPQFIFQYYEEEERQRGNFPDRFSGHQFPNYSSELNVNALLLGDSALYLCASSLGRGYGYTFGSGTRLTVV.

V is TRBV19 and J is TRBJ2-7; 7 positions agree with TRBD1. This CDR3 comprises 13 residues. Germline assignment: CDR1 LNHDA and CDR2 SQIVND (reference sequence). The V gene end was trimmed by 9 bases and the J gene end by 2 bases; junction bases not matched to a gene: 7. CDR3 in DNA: TGTGCCAGCTCCGGACAGGTACCCTACGAGCAGTACTTC. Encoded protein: CASSGQVPYEQYF.

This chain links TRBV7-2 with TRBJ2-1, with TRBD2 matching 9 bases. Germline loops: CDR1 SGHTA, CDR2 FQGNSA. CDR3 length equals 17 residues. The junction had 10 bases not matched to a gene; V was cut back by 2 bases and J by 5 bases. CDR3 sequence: CASSLRPTSGSNNEQFF. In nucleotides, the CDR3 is TGTGCCAGCAGCTTACGCCCAACTAGCGGGTCGAACAATGAGCAGTTCTTC.

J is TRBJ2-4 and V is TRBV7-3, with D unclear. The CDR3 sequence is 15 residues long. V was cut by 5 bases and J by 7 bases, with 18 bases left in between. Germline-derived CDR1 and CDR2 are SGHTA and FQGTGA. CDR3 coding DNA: TGTGCCAGCAGCCCTTCGCGACTCCCAAAGAACATTCAGTACTTC. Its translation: CASSPSRLPKNIQYF.

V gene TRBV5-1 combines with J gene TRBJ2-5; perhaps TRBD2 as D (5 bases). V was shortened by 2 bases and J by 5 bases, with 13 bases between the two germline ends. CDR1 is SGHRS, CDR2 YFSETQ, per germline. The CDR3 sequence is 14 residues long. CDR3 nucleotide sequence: TGCGCCAGCAGCTTAAGCGCGGGTCTGGAGACCCAGTACTTC. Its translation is CASSLSAGLETQYF.

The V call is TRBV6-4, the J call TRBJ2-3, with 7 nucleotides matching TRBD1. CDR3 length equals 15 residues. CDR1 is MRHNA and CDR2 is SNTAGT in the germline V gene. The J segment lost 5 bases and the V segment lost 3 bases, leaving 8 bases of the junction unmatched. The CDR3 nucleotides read TGTGCCAGCAGTGATTCGACCCCAGGGGGAGATACGCAGTATTTT. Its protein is CASSDSTPGGDTQYF.

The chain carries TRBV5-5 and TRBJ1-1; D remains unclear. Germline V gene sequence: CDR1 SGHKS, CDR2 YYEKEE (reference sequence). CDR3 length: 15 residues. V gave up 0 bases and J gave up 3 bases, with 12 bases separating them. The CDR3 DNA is TGTGCCAGCAGCTTGGGGGCAGCCCAGGACACTGAAGCTTTCTTT. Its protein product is CASSLGAAQDTEAFF. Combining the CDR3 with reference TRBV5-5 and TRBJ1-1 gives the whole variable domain DAGVTQSPTHLIKTRGQQVTLRCSPISGHKSVSWYQQVLGQGPQFIFQYYEKEERGRGNFPDRFSARQFPNYSSELNVNALLLGDSALYLCASSLGAAQDTEAFFGQGTRLTVV.

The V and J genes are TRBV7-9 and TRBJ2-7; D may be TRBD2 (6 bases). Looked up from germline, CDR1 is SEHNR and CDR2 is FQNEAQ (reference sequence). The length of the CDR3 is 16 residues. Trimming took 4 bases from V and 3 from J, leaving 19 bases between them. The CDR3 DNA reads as TGTGCCAGCAGCTCCAATGGTGGAGCGGGCCACTACGAGCAGTACTTC. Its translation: CASSSNGGAGHYEQYF.

This CDR3 is CASSQGDYGNEQFF. The CDR3, as DNA: TGTGCCAGCAGCCAAGGGGACTATGGGAATGAGCAGTTCTTC. The rearrangement uses TRBV14 and TRBJ2-1; 7 positions match TRBD2. The CDR3 consists of 14 residues. Germline values: CDR1 SGHDN, CDR2 FVKESK. With 1 base clipped from V and 7 bases from J, the junction kept 4 bases outside the gene matches. The full variable domain, completed using reference TRBV14 and TRBJ2-1, is EAGVTQFPSHSVIEKGQTVTLRCDPISGHDNLYWYRRVMGKEIKFLLHFVKESKQDESGMPNNRFLAERTGGTYSTLKVQPAELEDSGVYFCASSQGDYGNEQFFGPGTRLTVL.

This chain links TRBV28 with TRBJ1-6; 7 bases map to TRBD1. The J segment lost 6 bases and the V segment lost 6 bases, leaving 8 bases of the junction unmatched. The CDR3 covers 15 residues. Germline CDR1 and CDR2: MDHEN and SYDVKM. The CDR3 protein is CASRQAGDSNSPLHF. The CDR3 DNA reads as TGTGCCAGCAGACAAGCAGGGGACAGTAATTCACCCCTCCACTTT.

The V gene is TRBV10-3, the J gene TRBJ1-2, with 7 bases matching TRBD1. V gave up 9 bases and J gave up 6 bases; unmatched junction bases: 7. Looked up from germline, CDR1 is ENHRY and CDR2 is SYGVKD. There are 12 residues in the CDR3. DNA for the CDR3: TGTGCCATTTCAACAGGGGTCGATGGCTACACCTTC. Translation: CAISTGVDGYTF.

The CDR3 DNA reads TGTGCCAGCAGCCCTGGGGGGGGCCTAGCCTATGGCTACACCTTC. Encoded protein: CASSPGGGLAYGYTF. This sequence joins TRBV7-3 and TRBJ1-2; tentative D call: TRBD1 (6 bases). Germline values: CDR1 SGHTA, CDR2 FQGTGA. The germline V and J ends were trimmed by 5 bases and 4 bases, with 17 bases remaining between them. The CDR3 sequence is 15 residues long. The full variable domain, rest sourced from reference TRBV7-3 and TRBJ1-2, is GAGVSQTPSNKVTEKGKYVELRCDPISGHTALYWYRQSLGQGPEFLIYFQGTGAADDSGLPNDRFFAVRPEGSVSTLKIQRTERGDSAVYLCASSPGGGLAYGYTFGSGTRLTVV.

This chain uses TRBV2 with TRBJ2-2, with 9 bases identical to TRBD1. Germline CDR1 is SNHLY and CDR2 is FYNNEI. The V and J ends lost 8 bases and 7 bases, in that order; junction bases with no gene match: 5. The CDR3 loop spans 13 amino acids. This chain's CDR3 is CASRDRVIGELFF. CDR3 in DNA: TGTGCCAGCCGGGACAGGGTGATCGGGGAGCTGTTTTTT.

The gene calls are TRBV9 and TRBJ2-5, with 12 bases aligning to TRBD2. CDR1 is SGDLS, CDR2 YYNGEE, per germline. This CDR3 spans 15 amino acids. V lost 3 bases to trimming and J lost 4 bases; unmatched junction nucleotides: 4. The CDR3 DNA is TGTGCCAGCAGCGGTGGGGGACTAGCGGGAGAGACCCAGTACTTC. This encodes CASSGGGLAGETQYF.